This TCR beta chain emerged from a study of cytotoxic CD8 clonotypes in ibrutinib-treated CLL. Study observations and caveats: Rare overall, public clonotypes shrank or held steady under therapy. Researchers report that baseline clonality outpaced age-matched healthy donors and tracked circulating CD8+ T-cell counts.

Targeted sequencing depth ranged from 1 in 200,000 to 1 in 1 million T cells. Only in-frame clones appear in the TCRdb table, and some are missing; sequencing was by immunoSEQ multiplex PCR. The data contain 27,000 or so clones, around 85% of them singletons. Comments on this clone: Its antigen remains unknown.

The CDR3 totals 17 residues. In germline, CDR1 is SGDLS, CDR2 YYNGEE. V lost 0 bases to trimming and J lost 0 bases, with 12 bases between them. The rearrangement uses TRBV9 and TRBJ1-4; tentative D call: TRBD1 (5 bases). The sequencing here drew on PBMCs, taken after 24 months of ibrutinib treatment. This clonotype was sampled from a human donor with chronic lymphocytic leukemia. CDR3: CASSVAGGISTNEKLFF. In DNA form, the CDR3 reads TGTGCCAGCAGCGTAGCTGGGGGAATCTCAACTAATGAAAAACTGTTTTTT.